These 27 T cell receptor beta chains were all obtained from the same sample, sequenced in a study of blood T cells in healthy people across ages. A second PCR of 7 to 11 cycles used a sample-barcoded 5' primer and a J-beta primer mix. TCRdb re-analysed the 5' RACE reads in MiXCR, keeping a single row per CDR3 protein. This sample has hundreds of thousands of distinct CDR3 sequences, with over 20% found just once. The sequenced material came from blood. These receptors all stem from a man between 65 and 85 years old in good health.

This clonotype was observed at least ten times. V gene TRBV19 combines with J gene TRBJ2-3, with 8 bases that match TRBD2. Germline trimming cut 7 bases from V and 1 base from J; bases unmatched to any gene: 22. This CDR3 has 20 residues. In germline, CDR1 is LNHDA, CDR2 SQIVND (reference sequence). DNA for the CDR3: TGTGCCAGTAACACAACCGGGGGAATCACGGGAGGGCCTGGCACAGATACGCAGTATTTT. It specifies CASNTTGGITGGPGTDTQYF.

This clonotype was found a few times. Sequence at one end of the junction differs from germline and may be a read error. The chain carries TRBV5-1 and TRBJ2-3; D gene uncertain. Germline CDR1 reads SGHRS; CDR2 reads YFSETQ. The CDR3 length is 15 residues. The CDR3 reads CGSSADPWATDTQYF. As DNA, the CDR3 is TGCGGCAGCAGCGCCGACCCGTGGGCCACAGATACGCAGTATTTT. Using reference TRBV5-1 and TRBJ2-3 for the parts outside the CDR3, the full variable domain is KAGVTQTPRYLIKTRGQQVTLSCSPISGHRSVSWYQQTPGQGLQFLFEYFSETQRNKGNFPGRFSGRQFSNSRSEMNVSTLELGDSALYLCGSSADPWATDTQYFGPGTRLTVL.

This chain links TRBV5-1 with TRBJ2-7; TRBD2 aligns across 10 bases. With V trimmed by 0 bases and J by 5 bases, 8 bases remained unmatched. The V gene's germline CDR1 is SGHRS and CDR2 YFSETQ. This CDR3 region has 16 residues. The CDR3 region is CASSLAALAGVNEQYF. The CDR3 region has the DNA TGCGCCAGCAGCTTGGCGGCGCTAGCGGGAGTCAACGAGCAGTACTTC.

The V call is TRBV5-1, the J call TRBJ2-7, with 8 bases that match TRBD2. CDR1 is SGHRS and CDR2 is YFSETQ in the germline V gene. Germline trimming cut 4 bases from V and 2 bases from J; bases unmatched to any gene: 8. The CDR3 is 15 residues long. The CDR3 nucleotides are TGCGCCAGCAGCAGGGAGGTAGCGGGGACCTACGAGCAGTACTTC. Protein product: CASSREVAGTYEQYF.

This clonotype was seen more than once but under ten times. This rearrangement joins TRBV10-3 to TRBJ2-3; D is unclear. There are 15 residues in the CDR3. Per the germline V gene, CDR1 is ENHRY and CDR2 is SYGVKD. Trimming took off 4 bases at V and 1 base at J, with 12 bases between the two ends. Written as DNA, the CDR3 is TGTGCCATCAGTGGGGATACCTTTGGCACAGATACGCAGTATTTT. It encodes CAISGDTFGTDTQYF.

This clonotype was picked up a small number of times. V is TRBV7-9 and J is TRBJ2-1, with D perhaps given as TRBD1 or TRBD2 (6 bases each). The DNA end is a closer match to TRBJ2-7, so the J assignment may be wrong. Germline CDR1 and CDR2: SEHNR and FQNEAQ (reference sequence). The CDR3 covers 16 residues. The chain's CDR3 is CASSLVGGLATYEQYF. The CDR3 DNA follows: TGTGCCAGCAGCTTAGTTGGGGGCCTAGCGACGTACGAGCAGTACTTC.

In its sample, this clonotype was seen many times. The rearrangement joins TRBV5-1 to TRBJ2-2; D tentatively reads TRBD1 or TRBD2 (5 bases each). Trimming took 4 bases from V and 6 from J, leaving 19 bases between them. The CDR3 is made up of 16 amino acids. Germline V lookup: CDR1 SGHRS, CDR2 YFSETQ. The CDR3 loop reads CASSRITGTLPGELFF. In DNA form, the CDR3 reads TGCGCCAGCAGCCGAATCACCGGGACCCTCCCCGGGGAGCTGTTTTTT.

This clonotype was seen a few times. The chain carries TRBV12-3 or TRBV12-4 and TRBJ1-5, with D tentatively TRBD1 (6 bases). This CDR3 has 16 amino acids. The V and J ends lost 6 bases and 5 bases respectively, with 20 bases between them. CDR3 bases: TGTGCCAGCAGCTCCTGGGGGGGGCCGAGAGATCAGCCCCAGCATTTT. Translated, it gives CASSSWGGPRDQPQHF.

V is TRBV20-1 and J is TRBJ2-5; 8 nucleotides match TRBD2. The closer fit of TRBJ2-1 to the DNA end suggests the J call may be wrong. This CDR3 has 14 amino acids. Germline V gene lookup returns CDR1 DFQATT and CDR2 SNEGSKA (reference sequence). In nucleotides, the CDR3 is TGCAGTGCTAGTATGGGCGGGAGGATCGCTGAGCAGTTCTTC. Residues: CSASMGGRIAEQFF.

The CDR3 DNA reads TGCAGTGCTCCTCGGACTAGCTTCGAGACCCAGTACTTC. It codes for CSAPRTSFETQYF. The rearrangement links TRBV20-1 to TRBJ2-1, with TRBD2 matching 8 bases. The DNA end is a closer match to TRBJ2-5, so the J assignment may be wrong. Germline V lookup: CDR1 DFQATT, CDR2 SNEGSKA (reference sequence). This CDR3 is built from 13 residues.

This clonotype has more than one count but fewer than ten. The chain combines TRBV7-3 with TRBJ1-2; 8 bases agree with TRBD1. The CDR3 length is 16 residues. Trimming cost V 4 bases and J 1 base; bases outside gene matches: 8. Germline CDR1 reads SGHTA; CDR2 reads FQGTGA. The CDR3 DNA reads as TGTGCCAGCAGCTACCGGAGGACAGGGAATAACTATGGCTACACCTTC. Protein product: CASSYRRTGNNYGYTF.

This clonotype was counted only a few times. The rearrangement uses TRBV5-1 and TRBJ2-7; D is unclear. V was trimmed by 0 bases and J by 2 bases, leaving 9 bases between them. In germline, CDR1 is SGHRS, CDR2 YFSETQ. This CDR3 comprises 14 residues. This CDR3 is CASSLDSGTYEQYF. In DNA form, the CDR3 reads TGCGCCAGCAGCTTGGACAGTGGGACCTACGAGCAGTACTTC.

The rearrangement uses TRBV3-1 and TRBJ2-7; 7 bases align to TRBD2. The CDR3 is made up of 17 amino acids. With V trimmed by 4 bases and J by 0 bases, 12 bases remained unmatched. Germline CDR1 reads LGHDT; CDR2 reads YNNKEL (reference sequence). The CDR3 reads CASSRGLAGVSSYEQYF. DNA for the CDR3: TGTGCCAGCAGCCGGGGACTGGCGGGAGTGAGCTCCTACGAGCAGTACTTC.

The table lists this clonotype with a few counts. The chain recombines TRBV28 with TRBJ2-5, with TRBD2 identical over 9 bases. The CDR3 contains 16 residues. CDR1 and CDR2 from the germline V gene are MDHEN and SYDVKM. V gave up 3 bases and J gave up 5 bases; unmatched junction bases: 10. The CDR3 sequence: CASSFNPAGGEETQYF. The CDR3 nucleotides are TGTGCCAGCAGTTTTAATCCAGCGGGAGGCGAGGAGACCCAGTACTTC.

This clonotype has more than one count but fewer than ten. The V and J genes are TRBV5-1 and TRBJ2-5, with 7 bases lining up with TRBD2. V trimming: 2 bases; J trimming: 3 bases; junction bases outside the gene matches: 4. The CDR3 is 14 amino acids. The V gene's germline CDR1 is SGHRS and CDR2 YFSETQ. CDR3 nucleotides: TGCGCCAGCAGCTTCCGGAGCGGGGAAGAGACCCAGTACTTC. Translated, it gives CASSFRSGEETQYF.

The gene calls are TRBV5-5 and TRBJ1-4, with D perhaps matching TRBD1 (6 bases). This CDR3 region has 13 residues. Trimming took off 3 bases at V and 6 bases at J, with 9 bases between the two ends. CDR1 SGHKS and CDR2 YYEKEE come from the germline V gene (reference sequence). The CDR3 DNA follows: TGTGCCAGCAGCTGGAGGACAGATGAAAAACTGTTTTTT. Residues: CASSWRTDEKLFF.

This clonotype has more than one count but fewer than ten. The gene calls are TRBV6-6 and TRBJ2-7, with D maybe TRBD2 (5 bases). The V end lost 2 bases, the J end lost 3 bases, and 8 bases lay between the germline ends. Germline lookup yields CDR1 MNHNY and CDR2 SVGAGI (reference sequence). This CDR3 region has 13 residues. CDR3 sequence (DNA): TGTGCCAGCAGTTACAGGGAGAACTACGAGCAGTACTTC. The encoded protein is CASSYRENYEQYF.

This clonotype has just a few counts. This chain connects TRBV6-5 to TRBJ2-7; TRBD1 agrees at 7 bases. Losses at the gene ends were 3 bases for V and 1 base for J; bases not matched to a gene: 12. This CDR3 region has 17 residues. CDR1 is MNHEY and CDR2 is SVGAGI in the germline V gene. CDR3 DNA: TGTGCCAGCAGTTATAAAATATGGGACAGAGATTCCTACGAGCAGTACTTC. Translating gives CASSYKIWDRDSYEQYF.

V is TRBV18 and J is TRBJ2-3; possible D gene TRBD2, 5 bases. The CDR3 loop spans 12 amino acids. V gave up 5 bases and J gave up 6 bases, with 9 bases separating them. Looked up from germline, CDR1 is KGHSH and CDR2 is LQKENI. This CDR3 is CASSGRGDTQYF. CDR3 coding DNA: TGTGCCAGCTCAGGACGCGGGGATACGCAGTATTTT.

The rearrangement links TRBV5-8 to TRBJ2-5; D is ambiguous. The tail of the sequence fits TRBJ2-1 better, so the J call may be wrong. The length of the CDR3 is 12 residues. CDR1 and CDR2 (germline): SGHTS, YDEGEE. The DNA for the CDR3 is TGTGCCAGCAGCCCTGATAGGAATGAGCAGTTCTTC. This translates into CASSPDRNEQFF.

This clonotype appeared many times. The rearrangement links TRBV29-1 to TRBJ2-5; D is possibly TRBD1 (5 bases). CDR1 SQVTM and CDR2 ANQGSEA come from the germline V gene. The CDR3 is 15 residues long. Trimming removed 7 bases at V and 0 bases at J, with 18 bases between. CDR3 amino acids: CSAQTTDTNQETQYF. Here the CDR3 DNA reads TGCAGCGCCCAAACGACAGACACAAACCAAGAGACCCAGTACTTC.

This clonotype was observed a few times. The V and J genes are TRBV5-1 and TRBJ2-5, with D unclear. The J call may be faulty, since TRBJ2-7 better matches the DNA end. Per germline, CDR1 SGHRS and CDR2 YFSETQ. The CDR3 spans 12 residues. CDR3 protein: CASSPAAYEQYF. The CDR3 region has the DNA TGCGCCAGCAGCCCTGCAGCCTACGAGCAGTACTTC.

This clonotype was found a few times. The junction and the germline gene differ at one end; a read error may be behind it. The chain is built from TRBV7-7 and TRBJ2-7, with 7 bases matching TRBD1. The CDR3 sequence is 13 residues long. Germline CDR1 reads SSHAT; CDR2 reads FNYEAQ (reference sequence). CDR3 sequence: CASSSETGNEQYF. In nucleotides, the CDR3 is TGTGCTAGCAGCTCCGAGACAGGGAACGAGCAGTACTTC.

The J gene is TRBJ2-5, the V gene TRBV5-1; unclear D gene. CDR1 SGHRS and CDR2 YFSETQ come from the germline V gene. The CDR3 sequence is 14 residues long. The germline V and J ends were trimmed by 0 bases and 2 bases, with 8 bases remaining between them. CDR3 loop: CASSLVEEQETQYF. The CDR3 nucleotides read TGCGCCAGCAGCTTGGTCGAGGAGCAAGAGACCCAGTACTTC. The full variable domain, in which reference TRBV5-1 and TRBJ2-5 provide the parts outside the CDR3, is KAGVTQTPRYLIKTRGQQVTLSCSPISGHRSVSWYQQTPGQGLQFLFEYFSETQRNKGNFPGRFSGRQFSNSRSEMNVSTLELGDSALYLCASSLVEEQETQYFGPGTRLLVL.

In its sample, this clonotype was seen a few times. The V call is TRBV2, the J call TRBJ2-1, with D maybe TRBD2 (6 bases). Germline-derived CDR1 and CDR2 are SNHLY and FYNNEI. V gave up 8 bases and J gave up 1 base, with 15 bases separating them. This CDR3 comprises 15 residues. CDR3 DNA sequence: TGTGCCAGCGGGAGGCGGGGTAATTCCTACAATGAGCAGTTCTTC. Amino acid sequence: CASGRRGNSYNEQFF.

The chain employs TRBV9 and TRBJ2-5; 14 bases are a match to TRBD2. With the DNA end fitting TRBJ2-1 better, the J assignment may be wrong. The CDR3 consists of 17 residues. Germline CDR1 and CDR2: SGDLS and YYNGEE. The CDR3, as DNA: TGTGCCAGCAGCGCCGGGACTAGCGGGAGTAGGTACAATGAGCAGTTCTTC. Residues: CASSAGTSGSRYNEQFF.

V and J are TRBV20-1 and TRBJ2-3; the match to TRBD2 covers 12 bases. Trimming removed 6 bases from V and 6 bases from J; junction bases left unmatched: 10. The CDR3 runs to 15 residues. The V gene's germline CDR1 is DFQATT and CDR2 SNEGSKA (reference sequence). The CDR3 nucleotides read TGCAGTGCATTACTAGCGGGAGGCGCGGGGGATACGCAGTATTTT. Protein sequence: CSALLAGGAGDTQYF.